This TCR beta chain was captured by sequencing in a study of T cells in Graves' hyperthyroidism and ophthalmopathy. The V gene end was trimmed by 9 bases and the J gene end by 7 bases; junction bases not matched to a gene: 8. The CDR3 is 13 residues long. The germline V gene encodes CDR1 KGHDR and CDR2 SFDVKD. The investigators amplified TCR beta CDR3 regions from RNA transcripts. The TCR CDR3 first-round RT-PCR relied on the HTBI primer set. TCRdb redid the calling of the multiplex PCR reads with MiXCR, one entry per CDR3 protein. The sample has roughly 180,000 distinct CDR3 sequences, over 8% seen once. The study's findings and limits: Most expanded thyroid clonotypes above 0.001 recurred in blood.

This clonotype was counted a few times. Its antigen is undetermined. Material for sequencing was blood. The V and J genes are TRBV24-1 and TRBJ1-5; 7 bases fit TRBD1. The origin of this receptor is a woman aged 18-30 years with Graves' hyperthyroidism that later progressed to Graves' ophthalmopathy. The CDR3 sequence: CATSDRVGQPQHF. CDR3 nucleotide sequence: TGTGCCACCTCCGACAGGGTGGGACAGCCCCAGCATTTT.